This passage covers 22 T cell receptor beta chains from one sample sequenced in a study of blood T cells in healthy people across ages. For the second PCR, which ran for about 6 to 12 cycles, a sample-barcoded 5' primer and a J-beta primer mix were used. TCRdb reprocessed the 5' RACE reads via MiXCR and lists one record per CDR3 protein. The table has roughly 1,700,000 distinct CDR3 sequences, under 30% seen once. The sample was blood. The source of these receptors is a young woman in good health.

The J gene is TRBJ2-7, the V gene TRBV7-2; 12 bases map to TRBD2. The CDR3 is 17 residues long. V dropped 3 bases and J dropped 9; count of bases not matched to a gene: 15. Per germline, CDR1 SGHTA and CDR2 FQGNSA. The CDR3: CASSFGRLAGAGGGQYF. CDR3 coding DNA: TGTGCCAGCAGCTTCGGGAGACTAGCGGGGGCTGGAGGGGGGCAGTACTTC.

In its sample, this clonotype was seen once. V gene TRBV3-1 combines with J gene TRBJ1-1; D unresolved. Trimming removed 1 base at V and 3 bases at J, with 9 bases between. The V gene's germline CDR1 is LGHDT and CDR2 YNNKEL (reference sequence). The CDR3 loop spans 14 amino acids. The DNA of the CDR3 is TGTGCCAGCAGCCAAGTGTACGCGGACACTGAAGCTTTCTTT. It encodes CASSQVYADTEAFF. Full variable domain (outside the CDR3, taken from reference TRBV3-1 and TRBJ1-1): DTAVSQTPKYLVTQMGNDKSIKCEQNLGHDTMYWYKQDSKKFLKIMFSYNNKELIINETVPNRFSPKSPDKAHLNLHINSLELGDSAVYFCASSQVYADTEAFFGQGTRLTVV.

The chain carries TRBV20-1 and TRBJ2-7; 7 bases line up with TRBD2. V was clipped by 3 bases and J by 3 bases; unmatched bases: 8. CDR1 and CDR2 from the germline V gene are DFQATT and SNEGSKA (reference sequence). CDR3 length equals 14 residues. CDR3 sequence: CSASFPGGSYEQYF. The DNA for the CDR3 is TGCAGTGCTAGTTTTCCTGGCGGGAGCTACGAGCAGTACTTC.

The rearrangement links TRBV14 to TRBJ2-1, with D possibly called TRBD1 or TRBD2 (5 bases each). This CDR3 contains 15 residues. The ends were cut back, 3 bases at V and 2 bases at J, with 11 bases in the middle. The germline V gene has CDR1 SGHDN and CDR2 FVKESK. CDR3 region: CASSQGEAPYNEQFF. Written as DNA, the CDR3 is TGTGCCAGCAGCCAGGGGGAAGCCCCCTACAATGAGCAGTTCTTC.

This CDR3 reads CASSQNRQGGTEAFF. The DNA for the CDR3 is TGTGCCAGCAGCCAAAACCGACAGGGTGGGACTGAAGCTTTCTTT. V usage is TRBV14 and J usage is TRBJ1-1, with TRBD1 identical over 7 bases. Germline loops: CDR1 SGHDN, CDR2 FVKESK. V lost 2 bases and J lost 5; bases outside the gene matches: 8. The CDR3 is 15 amino acids.

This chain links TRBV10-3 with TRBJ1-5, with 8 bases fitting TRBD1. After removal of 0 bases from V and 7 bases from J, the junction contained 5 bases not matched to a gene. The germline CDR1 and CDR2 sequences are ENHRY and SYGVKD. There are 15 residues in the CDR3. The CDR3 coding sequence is TGTGCCATCAGTGAGTCGACAGGGGTAGGGCAGCCCCAGCATTTT. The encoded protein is CAISESTGVGQPQHF.

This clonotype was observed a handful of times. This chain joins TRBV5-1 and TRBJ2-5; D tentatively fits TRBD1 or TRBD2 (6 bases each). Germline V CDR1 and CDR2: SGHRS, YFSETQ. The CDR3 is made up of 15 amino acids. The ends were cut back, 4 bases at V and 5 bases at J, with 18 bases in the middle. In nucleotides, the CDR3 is TGCGCCAGCAGCCCCAACGGGGGCGGGATGGAGACCCAGTACTTC. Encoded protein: CASSPNGGGMETQYF.

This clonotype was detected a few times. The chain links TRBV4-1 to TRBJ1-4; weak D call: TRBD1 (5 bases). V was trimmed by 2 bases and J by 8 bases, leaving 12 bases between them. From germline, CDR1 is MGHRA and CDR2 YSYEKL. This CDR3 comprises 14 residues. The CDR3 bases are TGCGCCAGCAGCCAATTAGCGACAGACGAAAAACTGTTTTTT. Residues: CASSQLATDEKLFF.

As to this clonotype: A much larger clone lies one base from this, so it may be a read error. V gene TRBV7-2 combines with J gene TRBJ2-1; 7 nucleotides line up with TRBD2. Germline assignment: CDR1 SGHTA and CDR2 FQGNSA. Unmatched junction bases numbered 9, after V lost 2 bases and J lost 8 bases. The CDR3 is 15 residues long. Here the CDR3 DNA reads TGTGCCAGCAGCTTAATTCTAGCGGAAGGGGATGAGCAGTTCTTC. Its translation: CASSLILAEGDEQFF.

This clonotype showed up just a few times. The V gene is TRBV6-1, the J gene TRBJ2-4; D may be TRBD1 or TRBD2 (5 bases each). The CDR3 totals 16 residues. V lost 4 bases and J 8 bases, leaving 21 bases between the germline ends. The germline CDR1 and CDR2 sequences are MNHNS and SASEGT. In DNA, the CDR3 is TGTGCCAGCAGTGGACAGACTAATCTGGTGGCGGACATTCAGTACTTC. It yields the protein CASSGQTNLVADIQYF.

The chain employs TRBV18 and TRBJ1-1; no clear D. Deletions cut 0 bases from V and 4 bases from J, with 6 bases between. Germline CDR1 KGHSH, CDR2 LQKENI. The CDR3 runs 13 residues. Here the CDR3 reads CASSPPQSTEAFF. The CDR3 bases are TGTGCCAGCTCACCACCACAGAGCACTGAAGCTTTCTTT.

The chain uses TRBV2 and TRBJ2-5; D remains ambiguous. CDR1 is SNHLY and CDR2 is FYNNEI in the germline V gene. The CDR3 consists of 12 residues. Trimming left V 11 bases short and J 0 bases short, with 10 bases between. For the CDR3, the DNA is TGTGCCGGTCGGGCCGACCAAGAGACCCAGTACTTC. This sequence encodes CAGRADQETQYF.

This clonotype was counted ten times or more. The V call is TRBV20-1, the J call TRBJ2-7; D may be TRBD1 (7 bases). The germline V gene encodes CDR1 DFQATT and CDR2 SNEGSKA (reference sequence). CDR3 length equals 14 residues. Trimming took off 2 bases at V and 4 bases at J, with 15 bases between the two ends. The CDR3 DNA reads TGCAGTGCTAGACGCGGGACAGCTCGTTACGAGCAGTACTTC. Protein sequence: CSARRGTARYEQYF.

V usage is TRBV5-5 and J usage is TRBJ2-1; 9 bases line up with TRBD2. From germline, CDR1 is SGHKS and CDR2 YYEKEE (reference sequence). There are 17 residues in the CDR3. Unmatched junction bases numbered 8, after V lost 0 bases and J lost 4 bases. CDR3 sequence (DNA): TGTGCCAGCAGCTTGGTGACTAGCGGAGCCTTTTACAATGAGCAGTTCTTC. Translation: CASSLVTSGAFYNEQFF.

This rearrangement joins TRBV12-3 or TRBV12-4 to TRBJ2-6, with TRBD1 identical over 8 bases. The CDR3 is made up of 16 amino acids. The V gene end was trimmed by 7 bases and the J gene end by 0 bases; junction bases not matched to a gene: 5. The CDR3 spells CASTPDRGSGANVLTF. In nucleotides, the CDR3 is TGTGCCAGCACCCCTGACAGGGGCTCTGGGGCCAACGTCCTGACTTTC.

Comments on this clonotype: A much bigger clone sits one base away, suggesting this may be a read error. The CDR3 protein is CASSFVADSSYERYF. For the CDR3, the DNA is TGTGCCAGCAGCTTCGTTGCAGACAGCTCCTACGAGCGGTACTTC. J is TRBJ2-7 and V is TRBV7-2, with D perhaps matching TRBD1 (5 bases). The CDR3 is 15 amino acids. Looked up from germline, CDR1 is SGHTA and CDR2 is FQGNSA.

Here the CDR3 DNA reads TGTGCCAGCAGTTCAATCCGGGGGTATAGCAATCAGCCCCAGCATTTT. As protein: CASSSIRGYSNQPQHF. The chain joins TRBV12-3 or TRBV12-4 to TRBJ1-5; D is perhaps TRBD1 (5 bases). The V end lost 4 bases, the J end lost 0 bases, and 13 bases lay between the germline ends. The CDR3 is made up of 16 amino acids.

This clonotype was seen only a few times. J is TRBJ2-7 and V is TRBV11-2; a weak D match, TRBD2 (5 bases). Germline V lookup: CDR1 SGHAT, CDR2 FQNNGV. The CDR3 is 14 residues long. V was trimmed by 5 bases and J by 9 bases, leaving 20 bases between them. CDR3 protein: CASSPRGWADMQYF. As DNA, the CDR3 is TGTGCCAGCAGCCCACGGGGTTGGGCTGACATGCAGTACTTC.

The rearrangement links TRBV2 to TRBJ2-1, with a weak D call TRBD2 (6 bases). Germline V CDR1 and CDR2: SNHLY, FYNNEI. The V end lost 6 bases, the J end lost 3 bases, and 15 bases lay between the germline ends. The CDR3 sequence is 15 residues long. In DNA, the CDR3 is TGTGCCAGCAGCGCGAGCGGGTTTCGCTACAATGAGCAGTTCTTC. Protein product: CASSASGFRYNEQFF.

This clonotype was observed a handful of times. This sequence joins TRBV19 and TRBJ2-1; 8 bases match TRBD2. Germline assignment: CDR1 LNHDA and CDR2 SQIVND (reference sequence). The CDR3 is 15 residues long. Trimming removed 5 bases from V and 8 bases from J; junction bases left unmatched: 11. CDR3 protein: CASSLAGGTFHEQFF. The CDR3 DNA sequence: TGTGCCAGTAGTCTTGCGGGGGGTACTTTCCATGAGCAGTTCTTC.

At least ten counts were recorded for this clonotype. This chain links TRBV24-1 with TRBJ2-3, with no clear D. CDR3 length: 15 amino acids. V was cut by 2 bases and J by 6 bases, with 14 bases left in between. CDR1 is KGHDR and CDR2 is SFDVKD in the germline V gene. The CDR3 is CATSDWNGRSDTQYF. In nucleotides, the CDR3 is TGTGCCACCAGTGATTGGAACGGGCGGAGCGATACGCAGTATTTT.

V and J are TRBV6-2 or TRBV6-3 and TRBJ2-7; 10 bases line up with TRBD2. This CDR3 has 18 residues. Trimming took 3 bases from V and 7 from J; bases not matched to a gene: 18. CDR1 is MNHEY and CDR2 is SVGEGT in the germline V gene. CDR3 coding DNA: TGTGCCAGCAGTTATTCAGGGTCTAGCGGGAGAATCAGCAATGAGCAGTACTTC. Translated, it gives CASSYSGSSGRISNEQYF.